These 13 T cell receptor beta chains came from one sample sequenced in a study of T-cell memory formation after mild COVID-19. TCRdb called the 5' RACE reads again in MiXCR, with one record for every CDR3 protein. The profile shows some 210,000 distinct CDR3 sequences, roughly 10% of them singletons. Input material: PBMCs or a T cell subset sorted from them (not recorded which). The receptors come from a man aged 18 to 35 who had mild COVID-19 (a few samples of this study predate the infection). Cell type and time point are not known.

This clonotype came up a few times. The chain employs TRBV27 and TRBJ1-2, with TRBD1 matching over 8 bases. The CDR3 contains 14 residues. The ends lost 0 bases at V and 4 bases at J; junction bases unmatched: 1. Germline CDR1 is MNHEY and CDR2 is SMNVEV (reference sequence). The CDR3 sequence: CASSLSGQVYGYTF. CDR3 DNA sequence: TGTGCCAGCAGTTTATCGGGACAGGTCTATGGCTACACCTTC.

This clonotype was observed a handful of times. The rearrangement links TRBV5-6 to TRBJ1-1; 7 bases line up with TRBD1. The CDR3 loop spans 15 amino acids. Per the germline V gene, CDR1 is SGHDT and CDR2 is YYEEEE. The trim removed 4 bases at V and 0 bases at J, leaving 6 bases unmatched. The CDR3 is CASSPQTGMNTEAFF. In DNA, the CDR3 is TGTGCCAGCAGCCCCCAGACAGGGATGAACACTGAAGCTTTCTTT.

This clonotype was detected a few times. The chain carries TRBV7-2 and TRBJ2-3, with TRBD2 identical over 8 bases. Germline values: CDR1 SGHTA, CDR2 FQGNSA. This CDR3 is 16 amino acids long. V shed 5 bases, J shed 3 bases, and the junction held 10 bases outside the gene matches. CDR3 sequence: CASSPRVQRGTDTQYF. The CDR3 DNA reads TGTGCCAGCAGCCCCCGAGTCCAGCGGGGGACAGATACGCAGTATTTT.

The table lists this clonotype with a few counts. This chain connects TRBV18 to TRBJ1-2; 9 nucleotides line up with TRBD1. After removal of 5 bases from V and 6 bases from J, the junction contained 10 bases not matched to a gene. This CDR3 region has 15 residues. Germline CDR1 is KGHSH and CDR2 is LQKENI. CDR3 sequence: CASSISTGGANGYTF. For the CDR3, the DNA is TGTGCCAGCTCAATCAGCACAGGGGGCGCAAATGGCTACACCTTC.

The rearrangement links TRBV7-7 to TRBJ2-1; D is undetermined. Trimming removed 1 base from V and 4 bases from J, with 5 bases in between. This CDR3 is 13 amino acids long. In germline, CDR1 is SSHAT, CDR2 FNYEAQ (reference sequence). In nucleotides, the CDR3 is TGTGCCAGCAGCTTAGGAGATTACAATGAGCAGTTCTTC. Its protein product is CASSLGDYNEQFF.

The chain joins TRBV2 to TRBJ1-2; D is unclear. V shed 4 bases and J shed 2 bases, with 14 bases lying between them. Looked up from germline, CDR1 is SNHLY and CDR2 is FYNNEI. The CDR3 is 15 amino acids. The CDR3 nucleotides are TGTGCCAGCAGTGTTCAGCCCCAAAACAACTATGGCTACACCTTC. Translated: CASSVQPQNNYGYTF. Full variable domain (rest looked up from reference TRBV2 and TRBJ1-2): EPEVTQTPSHQVTQMGQEVILRCVPISNHLYFYWYRQILGQKVEFLVSFYNNEISEKSEIFDDQFSVERPDGSNFTLKIRSTKLEDSAMYFCASSVQPQNNYGYTFGSGTRLTVV.

The sample holds a few counts of this clonotype. V and J are TRBV7-9 and TRBJ2-5, with 9 bases fitting TRBD2. V shed 5 bases, J shed 3 bases, and the junction held 4 bases outside the gene matches. The CDR3 extends over 14 amino acids. The V gene's germline CDR1 is SEHNR and CDR2 FQNEAQ (reference sequence). The CDR3 bases are TGTGCCAGCAGCCCTAGCGGGGCGGAAGAGACCCAGTACTTC. Translated, it gives CASSPSGAEETQYF.

The chain links TRBV3-1 to TRBJ2-3; D unresolved. Germline CDR1 is LGHDT and CDR2 is YNNKEL (reference sequence). This CDR3 has 13 residues. With 2 bases removed from V and 5 bases from J, the gap between germline ends came to 8 bases. The CDR3 nucleotides are TGTGCCAGCAGCCAAAGCCCAGGAGATACGCAGTATTTT. As protein: CASSQSPGDTQYF.

This clonotype showed up just a few times. This rearrangement joins TRBV3-1 to TRBJ1-5; D possibly corresponds to TRBD1 (5 bases). V dropped 4 bases and J dropped 4 bases, with 8 bases sitting between them. Germline V CDR1 and CDR2: LGHDT, YNNKEL (reference sequence). The CDR3 has 13 residues. The CDR3 is CASSPGWNQPQHF. The CDR3 DNA reads TGTGCCAGCAGCCCAGGGTGGAATCAGCCCCAGCATTTT. Together with reference TRBV3-1 and TRBJ1-5, the CDR3 gives the full variable domain: DTAVSQTPKYLVTQMGNDKSIKCEQNLGHDTMYWYKQDSKKFLKIMFSYNNKELIINETVPNRFSPKSPDKAHLNLHINSLELGDSAVYFCASSPGWNQPQHFGDGTRLSIL.

In this sample, this clonotype turned up a few times. This rearrangement joins TRBV12-3 or TRBV12-4 to TRBJ2-2; no definite D call. Trimming removed 3 bases from V and 0 bases from J, with 14 bases in between. The length of the CDR3 is 17 residues. CDR3 nucleotide sequence: TGTGCCAGCAGTTTTGTCAGATCCCACGCGAACACCGGGGAGCTGTTTTTT. Translated, it gives CASSFVRSHANTGELFF.

This rearrangement joins TRBV5-1 to TRBJ1-3; no clear D. Germline V CDR1 and CDR2: SGHRS, YFSETQ. The ends were cut back, 0 bases at V and 0 bases at J, with 10 bases in the middle. CDR3 size: 16 residues. The CDR3 protein is CASSLAGVSSGNTIYF. As DNA, the CDR3 is TGCGCCAGCAGCTTGGCGGGAGTAAGCTCTGGAAACACCATATATTTT. The whole variable domain, filled in from reference TRBV5-1 and TRBJ1-3, reads KAGVTQTPRYLIKTRGQQVTLSCSPISGHRSVSWYQQTPGQGLQFLFEYFSETQRNKGNFPGRFSGRQFSNSRSEMNVSTLELGDSALYLCASSLAGVSSGNTIYFGEGSWLTVV.

This clonotype has more than one count but fewer than ten. The chain combines TRBV7-9 with TRBJ2-7; maybe TRBD2 (5 bases). Germline V CDR1 and CDR2: SEHNR, FQNEAQ (reference sequence). CDR3 length: 13 residues. V lost 10 bases to trimming and J lost 0 bases, with 13 bases between them. The CDR3: CAIQDGSSYEQYV. The CDR3 region has the DNA TGTGCCATCCAGGATGGGAGCTCCTACGAGCAGTACGTC.

This clonotype appeared a few times. The chain couples TRBV11-2 to TRBJ2-1, with D tentatively TRBD2 (7 bases). CDR3 length: 16 amino acids. The germline CDR1 and CDR2 sequences are SGHAT and FQNNGV. Trimming removed 4 bases from V and 4 bases from J, with 17 bases in between. Here the CDR3 DNA reads TGTGCCAGCAGCTCCATCCGCGGGGGCATTTACAATGAGCAGTTCTTC. Its protein is CASSSIRGGIYNEQFF.